These T cell receptor beta chains were read from a single sample in a study of brain metastases from non-small cell lung cancer. The table came from immunoSEQ multiplex PCR; TCRdb's copy has only in-frame clones and leaves some out. The repertoire holds thousands of clones, about 84% seen once, with 6.6% in the top ten. Material: primary lung tumor tissue. These receptors originate from a donor aged 40 or over with non-small cell lung cancer. CDR3s include the opening cysteine and the closing phenylalanine or tryptophan. Each record gives: J gene, V gene, D gene, clone size, CDR3 DNA, CDR3 protein. The D gene is left open where the match is weak. Not all rows give a size; the values are once, few, many and, for expanded clones, a class.

>TRBJ2-1|TRBV5-8|NA|NA
TGTGCCAGCAGCTTTACAGGGTTCAATGAGCAGTTCTTC
CASSFTGFNEQFF
>TRBJ1-3|TRBV4-3|NA|NA
TGCGCCAGCAGCCAAGATCCCGGAAACACCATATATTTT
CASSQDPGNTIYF
>TRBJ1-2|TRBV2|NA|NA
TGTGCCAGCAGTGATACGACAGCCAACTATGGCTACACCTTC
CASSDTTANYGYTF
>TRBJ2-1|TRBV7-2|TRBD2|NA
TGTGCCAGCTTTAGCGGGGAGCTCCTATACAATGAGCAGTTCTTC
CASFSGELLYNEQFF
>TRBJ2-1|TRBV11-3|NA|NA
TGTGCCAGCAGCTTAGTTCGTCGTGAGCAGTTCTTC
CASSLVRREQFF
>TRBJ1-5|TRBV7-8|NA|NA
TGTGCCAGCAGCCCTTATTTGGACGGTTCCAATCAGCCCCAGCATTTT
CASSPYLDGSNQPQHF
>TRBJ2-3|TRBV4-2|TRBD2|NA
TGTGCCAGCAGCCAAGCTAGCGGGAGGATGGATACGCAGTATTTT
CASSQASGRMDTQYF
>TRBJ2-7|TRBV6-2/TRBV6-3|NA|NA
TGTGCCAGCAGTTATCTGGGGGACGAGCAGTACTTC
CASSYLGDEQYF
>TRBJ2-4|TRBV6-1|TRBD2|NA
TGTGCCAGCAGTGAAGCTCGGGGAGGGGCCGCGGGGGGCTTC
CASSEARGGAAGGF
>TRBJ2-4|TRBV5-8|TRBD1|NA
TGTGCCAGCAGTCCAACCGACAGGGGAGTCCTAGCTAAAAACATTCAGTACTTC
CASSPTDRGVLAKNIQYF
>TRBJ1-2|TRBV7-9|NA|NA
TGTGCCAGCAGCTTAATGGGGTCAGGAGGCTATACCTTC
CASSLMGSGGYTF
>TRBJ1-1|TRBV18|NA|NA
TGTGCCAGCTCACCGGAGGGTGGCGCTGAAGCTTTCTTT
CASSPEGGAEAFF
>TRBJ1-2|TRBV5-1|NA|few
TGCGCCAGCAGCTTTTACGGGGAGGCCTATGGCTACACCTTC
CASSFYGEAYGYTF
>TRBJ1-1|TRBV2|NA|NA
TGTGCCAGCAGTTCTCAGAAAACGAACACTGAAGCTTTCTTT
CASSSQKTNTEAFF
>TRBJ1-2|TRBV5-6|TRBD1|NA
TGTGCCAGCAGCCACCTATACAGGGGGAACTATGGCTACACCTTC
CASSHLYRGNYGYTF
>TRBJ2-3|TRBV19|NA|NA
TGTGCCAGTAGTATTCCGATGAATACGCAGTATTTT
CASSIPMNTQYF